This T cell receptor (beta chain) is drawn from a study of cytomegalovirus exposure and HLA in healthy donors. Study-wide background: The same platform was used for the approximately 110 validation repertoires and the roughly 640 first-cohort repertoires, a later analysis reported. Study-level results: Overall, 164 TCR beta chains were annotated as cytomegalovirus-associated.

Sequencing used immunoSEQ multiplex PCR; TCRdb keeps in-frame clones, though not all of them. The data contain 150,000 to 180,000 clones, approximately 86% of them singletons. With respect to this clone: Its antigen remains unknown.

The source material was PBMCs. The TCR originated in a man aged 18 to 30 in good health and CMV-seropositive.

The CDR3 region has the DNA TGTGCCAGCAGCTTGGAGCTGCCACCCTACGAGCAGTACTTC. Translated: CASSLELPPYEQYF. This chain joins TRBV5-5 and TRBJ2-7; D is uncertain. V was trimmed by 0 bases and J by 2 bases, leaving 9 bases between them. CDR1 is SGHKS, CDR2 YYEKEE, per germline (reference sequence). This CDR3 contains 14 residues. Full variable domain (rest looked up from reference TRBV5-5 and TRBJ2-7): DAGVTQSPTHLIKTRGQQVTLRCSPISGHKSVSWYQQVLGQGPQFIFQYYEKEERGRGNFPDRFSARQFPNYSSELNVNALLLGDSALYLCASSLELPPYEQYFGPGTRLTVT.